These 2 T cell receptor beta chains were all obtained from the same sample, sequenced in a study of technical replicates of blood from a handful of donors. Generated by immunoSEQ multiplex PCR, the TCRdb table keeps only in-frame clones and is missing some. The sample consists of 70,000 to 95,000 clones, around 96% of them appearing once. The sample consisted of T cells isolated from PBMCs. All receptors come from a human donor in good health.

The V and J genes are TRBV4-2 and TRBJ2-7, with 7 bases fitting TRBD2. Germline CDR1 is LGHNA and CDR2 is YNFKEQ. The junction had 11 bases not matched to a gene; V was cut back by 1 base and J by 8 bases. The CDR3 sequence is 15 residues long. The CDR3 sequence: CASSQGREGFPKQYF. The CDR3 DNA sequence: TGTGCCAGCAGCCAAGGGAGGGAGGGTTTCCCCAAGCAGTACTTC.

The chain has TRBV6-5 and TRBJ2-7, with D maybe TRBD2 (6 bases). V lost 2 bases and J 6 bases, leaving 14 bases between the germline ends. Germline-derived CDR1 and CDR2 are MNHEY and SVGAGI. This CDR3 spans 14 amino acids. CDR3 sequence reads: CASSYVGRSPEQYF. CDR3 DNA sequence: TGTGCCAGCAGTTACGTCGGGAGAAGCCCCGAGCAGTACTTC.